This paragraph covers one T cell receptor (beta chain) sequence. The antigen is undetermined. Germline CDR1 reads MDHEN; CDR2 reads SYDVKM. The CDR3 spans 13 residues. V lost 8 bases, J lost 4 bases, and 14 bases lay in between. The table came from immunoSEQ multiplex PCR; TCRdb's copy has only in-frame clones and leaves some out. The sample contains roughly 10,000 clones, approximately 97% of which appear only once. This record comes from a study of T cell clonotyping in hematopoietic cell transplantation. General study findings and limits: Few recipient clonotypes overlapped donors; over 97% were de novo at given depth. CD4 and CD8 repertoire contributions could not be separated without sorting. After transplant, recipient diversity fell while pathologically expanded clonotypes grew through day 180.

Recipients were bled about 28 days pretransplant and at posttransplant days 30, 100, 180. The chain carries TRBV28 and TRBJ1-2; D is possibly TRBD1 (5 bases). This sample comprised peripheral blood mononuclear cells, obtained 100 days after allogeneic stem cell transplant. This TCR was sampled from a male patient between 60 and 69 years old who had an allogeneic stem cell transplant from a related donor, so the T cells may come from the graft donor. Some clones in this sample may be carry-over from other donors' samples. Here the CDR3 reads CASRAGAAYGYTF. Written as DNA, the CDR3 is TGTGCCAGCCGGGCCGGGGCGGCCTATGGCTACACCTTC.